The rows below give T cell receptor beta chains drawn from one sample of a study of blood T cell repertoires in COVID-19. Generated by immunoSEQ multiplex PCR, the TCRdb table keeps only in-frame clones and is missing some. The data hold 250,000 to 400,000 clones, with roughly 90% observed a single time. Sequencing used PBMCs or T cells enriched from blood (not recorded which). The source of these receptors is a man between 60 and 70 years old who had recovered from COVID-19. Each CDR3 is given with its conserved first and last residue. The order of the fields is J gene, D gene, V gene, CDR3 protein, CDR3 DNA. The D gene is left open where the match is weak.

TRBJ1-2 TRBD1 TRBV5-1 CASSRTGGGYGYTF TGCGCCAGCAGCAGAACAGGGGGAGGATATGGCTACACCTTC
TRBJ1-1 - TRBV27 CASSEGQLNTEAFF TGTGCCAGCAGCGAAGGACAGTTGAACACTGAAGCTTTCTTT
TRBJ1-2 - TRBV25-1 CASKSYYGYTF TGTGCCAGCAAGAGCTACTATGGCTACACCTTC
TRBJ1-2 - TRBV28 CAAGDNYYGYTF TGTGCCGCGGGGGACAACTACTATGGCTACACCTTC
TRBJ2-3 - TRBV5-1 CASSFMDTWFTDTQYF TGCGCCAGCAGCTTCATGGACACCTGGTTCACAGATACGCAGTATTTT
TRBJ1-2 TRBD1 TRBV15 CATSRETGGWDGYTF TGTGCCACCAGCAGAGAAACAGGGGGCTGGGATGGCTACACCTTC
TRBJ2-3 TRBD2 TRBV2 CASRGTSATDTQYF TGTGCCAGTAGAGGGACTAGCGCCACAGATACGCAGTATTTT
TRBJ2-1 - TRBV7-3 CASSLTPNNEQFF TGTGCCAGCAGCTTAACCCCCAACAATGAGCAGTTCTTC
TRBJ2-3 - TRBV7-2 CASSRSSPTDTQYF TGTGCCAGCAGCCGTTCGTCTCCGACAGATACGCAGTATTTT
TRBJ1-5 - TRBV12-3/TRBV12-4 CASTGQNQPQHF TGTGCCAGCACAGGGCAGAATCAGCCCCAGCATTTT
TRBJ2-3 - TRBV5-5 CASSLEGRDSTDTQYF TGTGCCAGCAGCTTGGAGGGCAGGGATAGCACAGATACGCAGTATTTT
TRBJ1-6 - TRBV5-4 CASSRNTGNSPLHF TGTGCCAGCAGCCGAAATACAGGGAATTCACCCCTCCACTTT
TRBJ2-7 TRBD2 TRBV7-9 CASSSTRLAGVYEQYF TGTGCCAGCAGCTCCACCCGACTAGCGGGAGTGTACGAGCAGTACTTC
TRBJ1-5 TRBD1 TRBV18 CASSPGTGTNQPQHF TGTGCCAGCTCACCAGGGACAGGAACCAATCAGCCCCAGCATTTT
TRBJ2-4 - TRBV6-1 CASSDKQRLAKNIQYF TGTGCCAGCAGTGATAAACAGAGATTAGCCAAAAACATTCAGTACTTC
TRBJ1-2 - TRBV5-4 CASSLENYGYTF TGTGCCAGCAGCTTAGAGAATTATGGCTACACCTTC
TRBJ2-7 TRBD2 TRBV19 CASRTSGSYEQYF TGTGCCAGCAGGACTAGCGGGAGCTACGAGCAGTACTTC
TRBJ1-5 - TRBV6-2/TRBV6-3 CASSFTGGAQPQHF TGTGCCAGCAGTTTCACGGGAGGCGCTCAGCCCCAGCATTTT
TRBJ1-1 - TRBV28 CASTYSGIMNTEAFF TGTGCCAGCACCTATTCGGGAATAATGAACACTGAAGCTTTCTTT
TRBJ2-5 - TRBV11-3 CASSPQGSKETQYF TGTGCCAGCAGCCCTCAGGGGAGTAAAGAGACCCAGTACTTC
TRBJ1-2 - TRBV9 CASSVRTGSYGYTF TGTGCCAGCAGCGTAAGGACGGGGTCCTATGGCTACACCTTC
TRBJ2-5 - TRBV12-3/TRBV12-4 CASSSSETQYF TGTGCCAGCAGTTCCTCGGAGACCCAGTACTTC
TRBJ1-2 TRBD1 TRBV30 CAWSKGQGREGYTF TGTGCCTGGAGTAAGGGACAGGGAAGGGAAGGCTACACCTTC
TRBJ2-3 TRBD2 TRBV5-1 CASSLYLAATDTQYF TGCGCCAGCAGCTTGTATCTAGCGGCCACAGATACGCAGTATTTT
TRBJ1-2 - TRBV12-3/TRBV12-4 CASSPQMGGAYTF TGTGCCAGCAGTCCCCAGATGGGGGGGGCGTACACCTTC